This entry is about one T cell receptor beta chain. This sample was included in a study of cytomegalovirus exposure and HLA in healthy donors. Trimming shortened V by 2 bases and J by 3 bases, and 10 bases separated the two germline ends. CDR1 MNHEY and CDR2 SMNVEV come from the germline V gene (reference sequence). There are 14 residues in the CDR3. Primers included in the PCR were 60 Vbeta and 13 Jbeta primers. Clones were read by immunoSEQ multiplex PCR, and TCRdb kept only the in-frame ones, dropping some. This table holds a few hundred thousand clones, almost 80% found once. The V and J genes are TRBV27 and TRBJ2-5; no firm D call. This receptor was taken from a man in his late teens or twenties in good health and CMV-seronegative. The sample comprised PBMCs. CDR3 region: CASSLNRLKETQYF. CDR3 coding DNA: TGTGCCAGCAGTTTAAATAGACTTAAAGAGACCCAGTACTTC.